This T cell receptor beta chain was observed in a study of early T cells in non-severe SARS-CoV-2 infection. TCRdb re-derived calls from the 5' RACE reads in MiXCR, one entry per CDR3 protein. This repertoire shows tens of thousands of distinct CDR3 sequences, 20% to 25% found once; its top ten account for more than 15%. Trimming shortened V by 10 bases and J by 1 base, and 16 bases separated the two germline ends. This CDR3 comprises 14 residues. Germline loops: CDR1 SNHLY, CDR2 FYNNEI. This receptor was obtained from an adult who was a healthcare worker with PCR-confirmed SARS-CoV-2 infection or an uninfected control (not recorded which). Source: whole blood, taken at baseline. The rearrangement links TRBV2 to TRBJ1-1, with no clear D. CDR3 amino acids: CANNVVTSNTEAFF. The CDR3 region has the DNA TGTGCCAACAATGTCGTGACCTCGAACACTGAAGCTTTCTTT.